The rows below give T cell receptor beta chains drawn from one sample of a study of CD8 T cells in Susac syndrome. TCRdb passed the immunoSEQ multiplex PCR reads through MiXCR, listing each CDR3 protein once. The sample contains over 80,000 distinct CDR3 sequences, around 93% of which appear only once. The sample was CD8+ T cells from PBMCs. The source of these receptors is a human donor in good health. Both conserved end residues are part of each CDR3. A D gene is named only where the DNA matches it firmly. For some rows the clone size is stated as once, few or many, or as a class when expanded; others skip it.

V gene	J gene	D gene	clone size	CDR3 DNA	CDR3 protein
TRBV7-2	TRBJ1-1	NA	NA	TGTGCCAGCAGCTTAGTTCGGGCCAGCCCGGGTCTTGAAGCTTTCTTT	CASSLVRASPGLEAFF
TRBV4-1	TRBJ1-1	NA	NA	TGCGCCAGCAGCCAAGGGTTGGGGAATCGTGCTGAAGCTTTCTTT	CASSQGLGNRAEAFF
TRBV7-3	TRBJ2-1	TRBD1	NA	TGTGCCAGCAGCCTCACCGGGACAGGCAATGAGCAGTTCTTC	CASSLTGTGNEQFF
TRBV29-1	TRBJ2-1	NA	once	TGCAGCGTTGAAGGTTTGGGAGGGGGAGGCAATGAGCAGTTCTTC	CSVEGLGGGGNEQFF
TRBV7-8	TRBJ2-7	TRBD1	NA	TGTGCCAGCAGCTTAAGCACCGGGACAGGGGGCTACGAGCAGTACTTC	CASSLSTGTGGYEQYF
TRBV6-5	TRBJ2-5	NA	NA	TGTGCCAGCAGTTACGTGGGGACCAAAGAGACCCAGTACTTC	CASSYVGTKETQYF
TRBV2	TRBJ2-1	NA	NA	TGTGCCAGCAGTGAAAGCTCCTACAATGAGCAGTTCTTC	CASSESSYNEQFF
TRBV29-1	TRBJ2-2	TRBD2	NA	TGCAGCGTCCCGGGGGGGCAGAACACCGGGGAGCTGTTTTTT	CSVPGGQNTGELFF
TRBV6-5	TRBJ1-1	NA	NA	TGTGCCAGCAGTTACTCGGCCTCAGGTAACACTGAAGCTTTCTTT	CASSYSASGNTEAFF
TRBV7-8	TRBJ1-2	TRBD1	NA	TGTGCCAGCAGCTCCAGCACCACAGGGGGCCCCAAAGGCTACACCTTC	CASSSSTTGGPKGYTF
TRBV7-9	TRBJ1-4	TRBD1	NA	TGTGCCAGCAGTGGGTGGGGACAGGAGAATGAAAAACTGTTTTTT	CASSGWGQENEKLFF